This is a list of T cell receptor beta chains from one sample in a study of blood T cell repertoires in COVID-19. Assay: immunoSEQ multiplex PCR; the TCRdb copy retains only in-frame clones and omits some. The sample lists roughly 340,000 clones; 75% to 90% were seen once. Sequencing input: PBMCs or T cells enriched from blood (not recorded which). These receptors originate from a young man who had recovered from COVID-19. The CDR3 runs from the conserved cysteine through the conserved F or W. Each record gives: J gene, V gene, D gene, clone size, CDR3 protein, CDR3 DNA. The D gene is left open where the match is weak. Size is omitted from some rows. Given values are once, few, many or a class for expanded clones.

TRBJ2-3 TRBV7-9 TRBD2 NA CASSPRLAGGPSTDTQYF TGTGCCAGCAGCCCCCGACTAGCGGGGGGGCCTAGCACAGATACGCAGTATTTT
TRBJ2-3 TRBV11-2 NA NA CASRLGPGDTQYF TGTGCCAGCAGACTGGGGCCTGGGGATACGCAGTATTTT
TRBJ2-5 TRBV19 TRBD1 NA CASSSRDRPTQYF TGTGCCAGTAGTTCGCGGGACAGGCCGACCCAGTACTTC
TRBJ2-4 TRBV30 TRBD2 few CAWTIRGGAGVPKNIQYF TGTGCCTGGACCATTCGGGGTGGGGCGGGAGTTCCCAAAAACATTCAGTACTTC
TRBJ1-4 TRBV19 NA NA CASLAGRNEKLFF TGTGCCAGTCTGGCGGGAAGGAATGAAAAACTGTTTTTT
TRBJ2-5 TRBV19 TRBD2 NA CASSIGLAGAETQYF TGTGCCAGTAGTATTGGCCTAGCGGGGGCCGAGACCCAGTACTTC
TRBJ1-2 TRBV11-2 NA NA CASSPGPGRSRYTF TGTGCCAGCAGCCCAGGACCGGGGAGGTCGCGCTACACCTTT
TRBJ2-7 TRBV11-1 NA NA CASSLGTGVYEQYF TGTGCCAGCAGCTTAGGGACGGGAGTCTACGAGCAGTACTTC
TRBJ2-1 TRBV28 TRBD2 NA CASSMGASGYNEQFF TGTGCCAGCAGCATGGGGGCTAGCGGGTACAATGAGCAGTTCTTC
TRBJ1-2 TRBV11-2 TRBD1 few CASSPGQDYGYTF TGTGCCAGCAGCCCGGGACAGGACTATGGCTACACCTTC
TRBJ2-7 TRBV6-2/TRBV6-3 TRBD1 NA CASSWGTAYEQYF TGTGCCAGCAGTTGGGGGACAGCCTACGAGCAGTACTTC
TRBJ2-1 TRBV12-5 TRBD2 NA CASGPRGGGMFDEQFF TGTGCTAGTGGTCCCCGCGGGGGAGGTATGTTCGATGAGCAGTTCTTC
TRBJ1-5 TRBV5-1 TRBD1 NA CASSLGSGGTQPQHF TGCGCCAGCAGCTTGGGGTCAGGGGGCACTCAGCCCCAGCATTTT
TRBJ2-5 TRBV6-2/TRBV6-3 NA NA CASSYGAGRETQYF TGTGCCAGCAGTTATGGGGCAGGCCGAGAGACCCAGTACTTC
TRBJ2-1 TRBV9 TRBD2 NA CASSASLLAGSYNEQFF TGTGCCAGCAGCGCCAGCCTCCTAGCGGGAAGTTACAATGAGCAGTTCTTC
TRBJ2-1 TRBV27 TRBD2 NA CASSQLGLAGVGEQFF TGTGCCAGCAGTCAATTGGGACTAGCGGGAGTAGGGGAGCAGTTCTTC
TRBJ1-2 TRBV3-1/TRBV3-2 TRBD1 NA CASSNHRTGHAGGYTF TGTGCCAGCAGCAACCACAGGACAGGACATGCAGGGGGCTACACCTTC
TRBJ2-3 TRBV3-1/TRBV3-2 NA NA CASSPKGAGLTTDTQYF TGTGCCAGCAGCCCGAAGGGCGCGGGGCTAACCACAGATACGCAGTATTTT
TRBJ1-5 TRBV2 NA NA CASTSTGIINQPQHF TGTGCCAGCACCTCTACAGGGATCATCAATCAGCCCCAGCATTTT
TRBJ2-7 TRBV27 NA NA CASSPTGQPYEQYF TGTGCCAGCAGCCCAACTGGACAGCCCTACGAGCAGTACTTC
TRBJ1-2 TRBV7-8 NA NA CASSPGPGGGYGYTF TGTGCCAGCAGCCCCGGTCCCGGGGGAGGCTATGGCTACACCTTC
TRBJ1-1 TRBV25-1 NA once CASSPNTEAFF TGTGCCAGCAGCCCAAACACTGAAGCTTTCTTT
TRBJ1-1 TRBV6-5 NA NA CASSQTRAEAFF TGTGCCAGCAGCCAAACTCGGGCTGAAGCTTTCTTT
TRBJ2-2 TRBV9 NA NA CASSDGLPGELFF TGTGCCAGCAGCGACGGACTACCCGGGGAGCTGTTTTTT
TRBJ2-7 TRBV19 NA NA CASSSPDEQYF TGTGCCAGTAGTTCCCCCGACGAGCAGTACTTC
TRBJ1-5 TRBV12-2 NA NA CASRPHRGGENGNQPQHF TGTGCGAGTCGCCCCCATAGAGGGGGGGAAAATGGAAATCAGCCCCAGCATTTT
TRBJ1-1 TRBV29-1 NA NA CSAIWGETEAFF TGCAGCGCTATCTGGGGGGAAACTGAAGCTTTCTTT
TRBJ2-5 TRBV12-5 NA once CAIERAEETQYF TGTGCTATTGAGCGAGCGGAAGAGACCCAGTACTTC
TRBJ2-2 TRBV5-8 TRBD2 NA CASSFLGGAYTGELFF TGTGCCAGCAGCTTTCTCGGGGGGGCCTACACCGGGGAGCTGTTTTTT
TRBJ1-6 TRBV4-1 NA NA CASSQEISAYNSPLHF TGCGCCAGCAGCCAAGAGATTAGCGCGTATAATTCACCCCTCCACTTT
TRBJ1-6 TRBV30 NA NA CASFRQGGKSPLHF TGTGCCTCCTTTCGGCAGGGCGGGAAATCACCCCTCCACTTT
TRBJ1-1 TRBV7-2 TRBD1 NA CASSLVQGGTEAFF TGTGCCAGCAGCTTAGTACAGGGGGGCACTGAAGCTTTCTTT
TRBJ1-4 TRBV4-2 NA NA CASSQLDGEKLFF TGTGCCAGCAGTCAGCTAGACGGGGAAAAACTGTTTTTT
TRBJ2-1 TRBV24-1 TRBD2 NA CATSDPTSGGINEQFF TGTGCCACCAGTGATCCCACTAGCGGGGGAATCAATGAGCAGTTCTTC
TRBJ2-1 TRBV5-4 NA NA CASSFVSNEQFF TGTGCCAGCAGCTTTGTGTCAAATGAGCAGTTCTTC
TRBJ1-2 TRBV10-3 NA NA CAIGAQGKNGYTF TGTGCCATCGGGGCCCAGGGCAAAAATGGCTACACCTTC
TRBJ1-1 TRBV9 NA NA CASSVARFSEAFF TGTGCCAGCAGCGTAGCCAGATTCTCTGAAGCTTTCTTT
TRBJ1-4 TRBV4-2 TRBD1 NA CASSQGTGVANEKLFF TGTGCCAGCAGCCAGGGGACAGGGGTGGCTAATGAAAAACTGTTTTTT
TRBJ2-7 TRBV19 TRBD2 NA CASSRLAGENEQYF TGTGCCAGTAGTAGACTAGCGGGAGAGAACGAGCAGTACTTC
TRBJ1-5 TRBV2 TRBD1 NA CASSEARRGRQPQHF TGTGCCAGCAGTGAAGCGCGGAGGGGGCGGCAGCCCCAGCATTTT
TRBJ2-2 TRBV11-3 NA NA CASSPRSSGGRTGELFF TGTGCCAGCAGCCCTAGAAGTTCGGGGGGCCGCACCGGGGAGCTGTTTTTT
TRBJ2-1 TRBV28 NA NA CASSLSRDEQFF TGTGCCAGCAGTTTAAGTCGGGATGAGCAGTTCTTC
TRBJ2-6 TRBV19 TRBD2 NA CASSIQGLAGANVLTF TGTGCCAGTAGTATACAGGGACTAGCTGGGGCCAACGTCCTGACTTTC
TRBJ1-6 TRBV19 NA NA CASSINRHNSPLHF TGTGCCAGTAGTATAAACAGACATAATTCACCCCTCCACTTT
TRBJ1-1 TRBV5-8 NA NA CASSHLNTEAFF TGTGCCAGCAGCCATTTGAACACTGAAGCTTTCTTT
TRBJ1-6 TRBV18 NA NA CASSPLRSRNSPLHF TGTGCCAGCTCACCACTGCGTAGTCGGAATTCACCCCTCCACTTT